This T cell receptor beta chain was captured in a study of control samples from healthy donors and cancer patients. Assay used: immunoSEQ multiplex PCR; TCRdb lists only in-frame clones, some missing. This sample has 200,000 or so clones, with roughly 94% found just once. Sequencing was carried out using blood. The origin of this receptor is a man aged 50-60 years in good health.

CDR3 residues: CASTRRGAGTNEQFF. Written as DNA, the CDR3 is TGTGCCAGCACCCGGAGGGGGGCCGGGACCAATGAGCAGTTCTTC. The chain is built from TRBV5-6 and TRBJ2-1; D might be TRBD1 or TRBD2, each matching 6 bases. Germline values: CDR1 SGHDT, CDR2 YYEEEE. The V end lost 6 bases, the J end lost 6 bases, and 19 bases lay between the germline ends. This CDR3 is 15 amino acids long.